The 27 T cell receptor beta chains below were found in one sample sequenced in a study of T cell responses to AZD1222 COVID-19 vaccine. Produced via immunoSEQ multiplex PCR; TCRdb's table is partial and in-frame only. The table shows 95,000 to 110,000 clones, with 80% to 95% occurring only once. The sequenced sample was peripheral blood, obtained on day 0 of AZD1222 vaccination. Receptors originate from an adult in good health.

V usage is TRBV9 and J usage is TRBJ1-6; D perhaps matches TRBD1 (5 bases). The V end lost 0 bases, the J end lost 10 bases, and 11 bases lay between the germline ends. Germline CDR1 reads SGDLS; CDR2 reads YYNGEE. This CDR3 is built from 14 residues. The CDR3 nucleotides read TGTGCCAGCAGCGTAGGGGCCGGGGGGTCACCCCTCCACTTT. Amino acid sequence: CASSVGAGGSPLHF.

This chain joins TRBV30 and TRBJ1-1; D is ambiguous. Trimming shortened V by 8 bases and J by 4 bases, and 11 bases separated the two germline ends. The CDR3 spans 11 residues. From germline, CDR1 is GTSNPN and CDR2 SVGIG (reference sequence). DNA of the CDR3: TGTGCCATCGTTGAGGGCACTGAAGCTTTCTTT. This translates into CAIVEGTEAFF.

The chain is built from TRBV5-1 and TRBJ1-5; TRBD1 aligns across 7 bases. V was clipped by 4 bases and J by 4 bases; unmatched bases: 5. The V gene's germline CDR1 is SGHRS and CDR2 YFSETQ. The CDR3 consists of 14 residues. The CDR3 region has the DNA TGCGCCAGCAGCCCCGGGACAGTGAATCAGCCCCAGCATTTT. Its translation is CASSPGTVNQPQHF.

The rearrangement joins TRBV30 to TRBJ1-1; perhaps TRBD1 as D (5 bases). This CDR3 is built from 16 residues. From germline, CDR1 is GTSNPN and CDR2 SVGIG (reference sequence). V dropped 2 bases and J dropped 10 bases, with 26 bases sitting between them. The CDR3 region is CAWSRGTRVTGLLAFF. CDR3 sequence (DNA): TGTGCCTGGAGTAGAGGGACCCGAGTTACCGGTCTATTAGCTTTCTTT.

This chain joins TRBV5-1 and TRBJ2-2; D possibly corresponds to TRBD1 (5 bases). Germline loops: CDR1 SGHRS, CDR2 YFSETQ. The CDR3 contains 16 residues. V was pared by 4 bases and J by 4 bases, with 17 bases between. DNA for the CDR3: TGCGCCAGCAGCGGACGGACAAATACTGGCACCGGGGAGCTGTTTTTT. It is translated as CASSGRTNTGTGELFF.

The genes are TRBV11-3 and TRBJ2-5, with a weak D call TRBD2 (6 bases). Trimming shortened V by 5 bases and J by 9 bases, and 19 bases separated the two germline ends. Looked up from germline, CDR1 is SGHNT and CDR2 is YENEEA. CDR3 length: 14 amino acids. The CDR3 region is CASSGRDSPRAQYF. The CDR3 DNA reads as TGTGCCAGCAGCGGCCGGGACTCCCCTCGGGCCCAGTACTTC.

A single count supports this clone. The chain couples TRBV19 to TRBJ2-7; TRBD2 matches 8 bases. V gave up 3 bases and J gave up 2 bases; unmatched junction bases: 6. Germline lookup yields CDR1 LNHDA and CDR2 SQIVND (reference sequence). The CDR3 length is 15 residues. The CDR3 loop is CASSIRSGGTYEQYF. In DNA form, the CDR3 reads TGTGCCAGTAGTATTAGGAGCGGGGGAACCTACGAGCAGTACTTC.

This clone is a singleton in its sample. The J gene is TRBJ2-5, the V gene TRBV5-1, with 9 bases matching TRBD1. V was clipped by 3 bases and J by 4 bases; unmatched bases: 4. The CDR3 is 14 residues long. The germline gives CDR1 SGHRS, CDR2 YFSETQ. The CDR3 region is CASSYGTGRETQYF. The DNA for the CDR3 is TGCGCCAGCAGCTACGGGACAGGGCGAGAGACCCAGTACTTC. Drawing the rest from reference TRBV5-1 and TRBJ2-5, the complete variable domain is KAGVTQTPRYLIKTRGQQVTLSCSPISGHRSVSWYQQTPGQGLQFLFEYFSETQRNKGNFPGRFSGRQFSNSRSEMNVSTLELGDSALYLCASSYGTGRETQYFGPGTRLLVL.

The J gene is TRBJ2-1, the V gene TRBV27, with 7 bases lining up with TRBD1. The germline CDR1 and CDR2 sequences are MNHEY and SMNVEV (reference sequence). This CDR3 comprises 16 residues. The V gene end was trimmed by 4 bases and the J gene end by 3 bases; junction bases not matched to a gene: 9. The CDR3 reads CASSSTQGLGYNEQFF. CDR3 DNA sequence: TGTGCCAGCAGTTCCACACAGGGGTTGGGCTACAATGAGCAGTTCTTC.

The genes are TRBV4-1 and TRBJ2-3, with 10 nucleotides matching TRBD2. V lost 5 bases and J lost 0; bases outside the gene matches: 2. CDR1 is MGHRA and CDR2 is YSYEKL in the germline V gene. The length of the CDR3 is 15 residues. CDR3 DNA sequence: TGCGCCAGCAGCAGCGGGGGGGCGAGCACAGATACGCAGTATTTT. Amino acid sequence: CASSSGGASTDTQYF.

The gene calls are TRBV6-5 and TRBJ1-2; tentative D call: TRBD1 (5 bases). Germline assignment: CDR1 MNHEY and CDR2 SVGAGI. The CDR3 totals 15 residues. Trimming removed 5 bases at V and 4 bases at J, with 17 bases between. The CDR3 spells CASSPLPDTLYGYTF. In DNA, the CDR3 is TGTGCCAGCAGTCCATTACCGGACACCCTCTATGGCTACACCTTC.

The chain uses TRBV7-3 and TRBJ2-2; D may be TRBD1 (5 bases). Germline CDR1 and CDR2: SGHTA and FQGTGA. Trimming cost V 2 bases and J 7 bases, with 8 bases left between them. This CDR3 region has 13 residues. The CDR3 loop reads CASSLQGHGELFF. CDR3 DNA sequence: TGTGCCAGCAGCTTACAGGGCCACGGGGAGCTGTTTTTT.

V is TRBV18 and J is TRBJ2-1; 8 nucleotides line up with TRBD2. V lost 2 bases and J lost 5; bases outside the gene matches: 2. Germline lookup yields CDR1 KGHSH and CDR2 LQKENI. This CDR3 spans 14 amino acids. The CDR3 DNA sequence: TGTGCCAGCTCACCAAGGCGGGGGGACAATGAGCAGTTCTTC. Protein: CASSPRRGDNEQFF.

The J gene is TRBJ1-4, the V gene TRBV7-9, with D unclear. Between the trimmed V and J ends, which lost 1 base and 8 bases, there was a span of 5 bases. Germline CDR1 reads SEHNR; CDR2 reads FQNEAQ (reference sequence). The CDR3 consists of 12 residues. CDR3 DNA: TGTGCCAGCAGCTTAGATCAAGAAAAACTGTTTTTT. Its translation is CASSLDQEKLFF.

The gene calls are TRBV27 and TRBJ2-2; possibly TRBD1 for D (7 bases). The germline V gene has CDR1 MNHEY and CDR2 SMNVEV (reference sequence). Trimming pared 8 bases from V and 6 bases from J, leaving 13 bases between. There are 13 residues in the CDR3. The CDR3 here is CASATGEAGELFF. The CDR3 region has the DNA TGTGCCAGCGCCACAGGGGAGGCCGGGGAGCTGTTTTTT.

This chain connects TRBV6-1 to TRBJ2-7; D tentatively reads TRBD1 or TRBD2 (5 bases each). Germline values: CDR1 MNHNS, CDR2 SASEGT. This CDR3 contains 15 residues. With 1 base removed from V and 1 base from J, the gap between germline ends came to 11 bases. As DNA, the CDR3 is TGTGCCAGCAGTGAAGTGGGGGTAACGTCCTACGAGCAGTACTTC. It yields the protein CASSEVGVTSYEQYF.

The genes are TRBV7-9 and TRBJ1-1; possibly TRBD1 for D (5 bases). The CDR3 is 13 residues long. V was cut by 4 bases and J by 3 bases, with 9 bases left in between. Germline CDR1 SEHNR, CDR2 FQNEAQ (reference sequence). CDR3: CASSSGGDTEAFF. The CDR3 DNA follows: TGTGCCAGCAGCTCGGGGGGTGACACTGAAGCTTTCTTT.

This clone showed up just once. V is TRBV4-1 and J is TRBJ2-5; D is unclear. The CDR3 spans 15 residues. Germline assignment: CDR1 MGHRA and CDR2 YSYEKL. The germline V and J ends were trimmed by 4 bases and 5 bases, with 17 bases remaining between them. The CDR3 coding sequence is TGCGCCAGCAGCCTGCGAGCATTTCTGAGGGAGACCCAGTACTTC. It translates to CASSLRAFLRETQYF.

The J gene is TRBJ2-4, the V gene TRBV27, with D perhaps being TRBD1 or TRBD2 (5 bases each). V was pared by 6 bases and J by 0 bases, with 21 bases between. The germline V gene encodes CDR1 MNHEY and CDR2 SMNVEV (reference sequence). The length of the CDR3 is 18 residues. The CDR3 loop is CASRPGPPKGLAKNIQYF. In nucleotides, the CDR3 is TGTGCCAGCAGACCGGGACCCCCAAAAGGACTAGCCAAAAACATTCAGTACTTC.

The chain carries TRBV4-2 and TRBJ2-5; either TRBD1 or TRBD2 may supply D (5 bases each). This CDR3 spans 15 amino acids. Germline V gene lookup returns CDR1 LGHNA and CDR2 YNFKEQ. Trimming shortened V by 4 bases and J by 4 bases, and 16 bases separated the two germline ends. CDR3 sequence reads: CASSLDPGTGETQYF. Written as DNA, the CDR3 is TGTGCCAGCAGCCTGGACCCAGGGACCGGAGAGACCCAGTACTTC.

This chain uses TRBV6-2 or TRBV6-3 with TRBJ1-6; D gene ambiguous. The CDR3 is 12 amino acids. The ends were cut back, 2 bases at V and 8 bases at J, with 4 bases in the middle. Per germline, CDR1 MNHEY and CDR2 SVGEGT. This CDR3 reads CASSYGYSPLHF. The CDR3 nucleotides read TGTGCCAGCAGTTACGGGTATTCACCCCTCCACTTT.

The V and J genes are TRBV6-5 and TRBJ2-4; tentatively, D is TRBD2 (6 bases). V was clipped by 2 bases and J by 1 base, with 12 bases between them. Germline-derived CDR1 and CDR2 are MNHEY and SVGAGI. The CDR3 loop spans 16 amino acids. The DNA for the CDR3 is TGTGCCAGCAGTTACGGTGTTGCGGGGGCCAAAAACATTCAGTACTTC. Its protein product is CASSYGVAGAKNIQYF.

The chain combines TRBV7-2 with TRBJ1-6; no firm D call. Trimming cost V 1 base and J 10 bases, with 8 bases left between them. The V gene's germline CDR1 is SGHTA and CDR2 FQGNSA. The CDR3 extends over 13 amino acids. The CDR3 nucleotides are TGTGCCAGCAGCTTAGACCGACAATCACCCCTCCACTTT. Protein: CASSLDRQSPLHF.

This chain connects TRBV5-1 to TRBJ2-2, with a possible D match to TRBD2 (6 bases). This CDR3 is 16 amino acids long. V shed 3 bases and J shed 3 bases, with 15 bases lying between them. CDR1 is SGHRS and CDR2 is YFSETQ in the germline V gene. CDR3: CASSSGYTGDTGELFF. The CDR3 DNA sequence: TGCGCCAGCAGCTCGGGCTATACGGGGGACACCGGGGAGCTGTTTTTT.

This chain links TRBV5-1 with TRBJ1-2; D is ambiguous. The CDR3 is 13 amino acids. With 4 bases removed from V and 6 bases from J, the gap between germline ends came to 13 bases. Germline CDR1 is SGHRS and CDR2 is YFSETQ. CDR3 in DNA: TGCGCCAGCAGCAATATTAAGTCGGATGGCTACACCTTC. It yields the protein CASSNIKSDGYTF.

V is TRBV7-9 and J is TRBJ2-7, with TRBD1 as a possible D gene (6 bases). The germline V and J ends were trimmed by 1 base and 7 bases, with 11 bases remaining between them. The germline V gene encodes CDR1 SEHNR and CDR2 FQNEAQ (reference sequence). The length of the CDR3 is 13 residues. The CDR3 DNA is TGTGCCAGCAGCTTAGTATCTACAGGGGAGCAGTACTTC. It is translated as CASSLVSTGEQYF.

This clone has just one count. The chain recombines TRBV5-6 with TRBJ2-3, with 10 nucleotides matching TRBD1. Germline lookup yields CDR1 SGHDT and CDR2 YYEEEE. The V segment lost 4 bases and the J segment 2 bases; nucleotides outside the gene matches: 7. The CDR3 runs 16 residues. The CDR3 sequence is CASSPDRGGHTDTQYF. CDR3 sequence (DNA): TGTGCCAGCAGCCCGGACAGGGGGGGGCACACAGATACGCAGTATTTT.